The 25 T cell receptor beta chains listed next were all sequenced from one sample in a study of shared clonotypes between healthy human individuals. Clones were read by immunoSEQ multiplex PCR, and TCRdb kept only the in-frame ones, dropping some. Found here are millions of clones, 85% to 95% of them singletons; the top ten hold 0.14%. The sequencing sample was made of naive CD4+ T cells sorted from blood. Documented subset: CD45RA+ positively selected. The receptors originated from a man between 18 and 29 years old in good health.

The V gene is TRBV11-2, the J gene TRBJ2-1; 15 bases map to TRBD2. The V gene end was trimmed by 5 bases and the J gene end by 1 base; junction bases not matched to a gene: 6. The CDR3 runs to 18 residues. CDR1 SGHAT and CDR2 FQNNGV come from the germline V gene. The CDR3, as DNA: TGTGCCAGCAGCCGGACTAGCGGGGGGGCGTGGTCCTACAATGAGCAGTTCTTC. It translates to CASSRTSGGAWSYNEQFF.

This rearrangement joins TRBV10-3 to TRBJ2-7, with D possibly being TRBD1 (6 bases). CDR1 and CDR2 from the germline V gene are ENHRY and SYGVKD. This CDR3 has 12 residues. V lost 11 bases and J 5 bases, leaving 16 bases between the germline ends. This CDR3 reads CAASLQGDEQYF. In DNA form, the CDR3 reads TGTGCCGCGTCGTTACAGGGAGACGAGCAGTACTTC.

For this clone: Other DNA sequences in this sample translate to the same CDR3. The gene calls are TRBV18 and TRBJ2-7, with 8 bases lining up with TRBD1. Trimming at V came to 4 bases and at J to 1 base, leaving 3 bases not matched to a gene. Germline-derived CDR1 and CDR2 are KGHSH and LQKENI. The CDR3 length is 14 residues. CDR3 region: CASSRGQESYEQYF. CDR3 bases: TGTGCCAGCTCACGGGGACAGGAATCCTACGAGCAGTACTTC. The full variable domain, with the rest looked up from reference TRBV18 and TRBJ2-7, is NAGVMQNPRHLVRRRGQEARLRCSPMKGHSHVYWYRQLPEEGLKFMVYLQKENIIDESGMPKERFSAEFPKEGPSILRIQQVVRGDSAAYFCASSRGQESYEQYFGPGTRLTVT.

In regard to this clone: The sample holds other DNA sequences that translate to the same CDR3. This sequence joins TRBV19 and TRBJ2-1, with D possibly being TRBD1 (6 bases). Trimming removed 3 bases at V and 4 bases at J, with 7 bases between. The CDR3 consists of 13 residues. CDR1 LNHDA and CDR2 SQIVND come from the germline V gene (reference sequence). CDR3 nucleotides: TGTGCCAGTAGTATCGGGACATACAATGAGCAGTTCTTC. It is translated as CASSIGTYNEQFF.

The rearrangement joins TRBV10-3 to TRBJ2-3, with 11 bases lining up with TRBD1. Germline V gives CDR1 ENHRY, CDR2 SYGVKD. The trim removed 5 bases at V and 2 bases at J, leaving 3 bases unmatched. This CDR3 region has 15 residues. This chain's CDR3 is CAISSGQGVTDTQYF. The CDR3 DNA reads as TGTGCCATCAGTTCGGGACAGGGGGTCACAGATACGCAGTATTTT.

Concerning this clone: Other DNA sequences in this specimen translate into the identical CDR3. The rearrangement uses TRBV6-5 and TRBJ2-3, with D possibly matching TRBD1 (6 bases). This CDR3 region has 12 residues. Looked up from germline, CDR1 is MNHEY and CDR2 is SVGAGI. Trimming stripped 5 bases from V and 5 bases from J, with 8 bases between. The DNA for the CDR3 is TGTGCCAGCAGTAGAGGGGGAGATACGCAGTATTTT. Translation: CASSRGGDTQYF.

DNA for the CDR3: TGTGCCAGCAGTCCCTCCGGGACAGGCTCCTACGAGCAGTACTTC. Translation: CASSPSGTGSYEQYF. This chain links TRBV7-2 with TRBJ2-7; TRBD1 agrees at 8 bases. The length of the CDR3 is 15 residues. Germline CDR1 is SGHTA and CDR2 is FQGNSA. The V segment lost 6 bases and the J segment 0 bases; nucleotides outside the gene matches: 7.

The chain links TRBV6-1 to TRBJ1-1, with unresolved D. V was shortened by 0 bases and J by 13 bases, with 0 bases between the two germline ends. Germline CDR1 reads MNHNS; CDR2 reads SASEGT. The CDR3 covers 8 residues. This CDR3 is CASSEAFF. The CDR3 nucleotides are TGTGCCAGCAGTGAAGCTTTCTTT.

The chain uses TRBV2 and TRBJ2-2, with 7 positions matching TRBD2. The ends lost 3 bases at V and 3 bases at J; junction bases unmatched: 4. CDR3 length: 15 amino acids. Germline V lookup: CDR1 SNHLY, CDR2 FYNNEI. The CDR3 DNA sequence: TGTGCCAGCAGTGACAGCGGGGCCGACACCGGGGAGCTGTTTTTT. Translation gives CASSDSGADTGELFF.

The chain combines TRBV7-2 with TRBJ1-3; no clear D. CDR1 is SGHTA and CDR2 is FQGNSA in the germline V gene. V was cut by 0 bases and J by 3 bases, with 9 bases left in between. This CDR3 is 15 amino acids long. The CDR3 loop reads CASSLARSGGNTIYF. CDR3 DNA sequence: TGTGCCAGCAGCTTAGCGAGGAGTGGTGGAAACACCATATATTTT.

V usage is TRBV19 and J usage is TRBJ2-7, with D hard to call. The CDR3 runs to 14 residues. V shed 5 bases and J shed 1 base, with 12 bases lying between them. Germline loops: CDR1 LNHDA, CDR2 SQIVND (reference sequence). CDR3 sequence reads: CASSDEQLSYEQYF. CDR3 DNA: TGTGCCAGTAGTGACGAACAGTTATCCTACGAGCAGTACTTC.

The J gene is TRBJ2-7, the V gene TRBV14, with D tentatively TRBD2 (6 bases). CDR1 SGHDN and CDR2 FVKESK come from the germline V gene. The CDR3 is 13 residues long. Trimming took 0 bases from V and 6 from J, leaving 9 bases between them. CDR3 nucleotide sequence: TGTGCCAGCAGCCAAGATAAGGAGGGCGAGCAGTACTTC. Amino acids: CASSQDKEGEQYF.

The genes are TRBV6-6 and TRBJ1-1, with D tentatively TRBD1 (6 bases). Germline V lookup: CDR1 MNHNY, CDR2 SVGAGI (reference sequence). This CDR3 spans 15 amino acids. The V end was cut by 4 bases, the J end by 1 base, with 13 bases between. DNA for the CDR3: TGTGCCAGCAGTTTCCAGGGGATCGGGAACACTGAAGCTTTCTTT. This sequence encodes CASSFQGIGNTEAFF.

This clone appeared a single time. The chain couples TRBV7-2 to TRBJ2-5, with D unclear. The V end was cut by 5 bases, the J end by 1 base, with 11 bases between. CDR1 and CDR2 from the germline V gene are SGHTA and FQGNSA. The CDR3 spans 14 residues. CDR3 nucleotides: TGTGCCAGCAGCCGTAAGGAGCTCCAAGAGACCCAGTACTTC. This encodes CASSRKELQETQYF.

The genes are TRBV19 and TRBJ1-2; a possible D gene is TRBD1 (5 bases). With 7 bases removed from V and 2 bases from J, the gap between germline ends came to 20 bases. Germline V gene lookup returns CDR1 LNHDA and CDR2 SQIVND (reference sequence). The CDR3 sequence is 16 residues long. The chain's CDR3 is CASTPPRQNINYGYTF. The CDR3 bases are TGTGCCAGTACCCCCCCCCGACAGAACATAAACTATGGCTACACCTTC.

The chain uses TRBV4-1 and TRBJ2-7; 7 bases align to TRBD2. The germline gives CDR1 MGHRA, CDR2 YSYEKL. Trimming removed 4 bases from V and 5 bases from J; junction bases left unmatched: 5. The CDR3 has 13 residues. The CDR3 DNA sequence: TGCGCCAGCAGCCGAGTCCGGGGGGACGAGCAGTACTTC. Its translation is CASSRVRGDEQYF.

CDR3 bases: TGTGCCAGCAGTGAAATAGGGGAGGGCTATGGCTACACCTTC. This encodes CASSEIGEGYGYTF. J is TRBJ1-2 and V is TRBV2; the D gene is possibly TRBD1 (5 bases). Trimming took 2 bases from V and 4 from J, leaving 11 bases between them. In germline, CDR1 is SNHLY, CDR2 FYNNEI. CDR3 size: 14 residues.

This clone has just a few counts. The chain links TRBV2 to TRBJ2-2; a possible D gene is TRBD1 (5 bases). This CDR3 has 14 residues. V was pared by 5 bases and J by 6 bases, with 13 bases between. Per the germline V gene, CDR1 is SNHLY and CDR2 is FYNNEI. In nucleotides, the CDR3 is TGTGCCAGCAGTAGGGGATCGGCTGCCGGGGAGCTGTTTTTT. It codes for CASSRGSAAGELFF. Together with reference TRBV2 and TRBJ2-2, the CDR3 gives the full variable domain: EPEVTQTPSHQVTQMGQEVILRCVPISNHLYFYWYRQILGQKVEFLVSFYNNEISEKSEIFDDQFSVERPDGSNFTLKIRSTKLEDSAMYFCASSRGSAAGELFFGEGSRLTVL.

Here the CDR3 reads CAISQNTGGVNTEAFF. The DNA of the CDR3 is TGTGCCATCAGTCAGAATACAGGGGGGGTGAACACTGAAGCTTTCTTT. This chain joins TRBV10-3 and TRBJ1-1, with 8 nucleotides matching TRBD1. Trimming cost V 5 bases and J 0 bases; bases outside gene matches: 8. This CDR3 contains 16 residues. The germline V gene encodes CDR1 ENHRY and CDR2 SYGVKD.

J is TRBJ1-5 and V is TRBV30; D is ambiguous. The germline CDR1 and CDR2 sequences are GTSNPN and SVGIG (reference sequence). The length of the CDR3 is 15 residues. V was cut by 0 bases and J by 3 bases, with 12 bases left in between. The CDR3 DNA reads as TGTGCCTGGAGTGTAAGGGCAGGATCCAATCAGCCCCAGCATTTT. As protein: CAWSVRAGSNQPQHF. Combining the CDR3 with reference TRBV30 and TRBJ1-5 gives the whole variable domain SQTIHQWPATLVQPVGSPLSLECTVEGTSNPNLYWYRQAAGRGLQLLFYSVGIGQISSEVPQNLSASRPQDRQFILSSKKLLLSDSGFYLCAWSVRAGSNQPQHFGDGTRLSIL.

J is TRBJ1-1 and V is TRBV7-9, with D possibly being TRBD1 (6 bases). Deletions cut 6 bases from V and 4 bases from J, with 18 bases between. The germline V gene has CDR1 SEHNR and CDR2 FQNEAQ (reference sequence). The CDR3 loop spans 15 amino acids. The CDR3 DNA reads TGTGCCAGCAGAAGTTCATCAGGGGTGGTCACTGAAGCTTTCTTT. It translates to CASRSSSGVVTEAFF.

The V call is TRBV7-8, the J call TRBJ2-1, with D possibly TRBD2 on 6 matching bases. Trimming shortened V by 4 bases and J by 3 bases, and 13 bases separated the two germline ends. The germline V gene has CDR1 SGHVS and CDR2 FQNEAQ. The CDR3 extends over 15 amino acids. CDR3: CASSSSWGDYNEQFF. The CDR3 DNA reads TGTGCCAGCAGCTCCTCCTGGGGGGACTACAATGAGCAGTTCTTC.

The genes are TRBV18 and TRBJ1-2, with D perhaps matching TRBD1 (5 bases). The CDR3 length is 14 residues. The ends were cut back, 1 base at V and 6 bases at J, with 12 bases in the middle. Germline assignment: CDR1 KGHSH and CDR2 LQKENI. This chain's CDR3 is CASSPLQGTHGYTF. DNA for the CDR3: TGTGCCAGCTCACCACTGCAGGGAACGCATGGCTACACCTTC.

This chain links TRBV5-6 with TRBJ2-3; 8 nucleotides line up with TRBD2. The ends lost 1 base at V and 5 bases at J; junction bases unmatched: 3. The CDR3 contains 14 residues. Per the germline V gene, CDR1 is SGHDT and CDR2 is YYEEEE. The CDR3, as DNA: TGTGCCAGCAGCTTGCGGCTAGCGGGAGATACGCAGTATTTT. This codes for CASSLRLAGDTQYF.

The chain joins TRBV11-2 to TRBJ2-5; D unclear. The V gene's germline CDR1 is SGHAT and CDR2 FQNNGV. V lost 7 bases and J lost 4, with 13 bases in between. The CDR3 is 13 amino acids. The CDR3 here is CASTYGVLETQYF. In DNA form, the CDR3 reads TGTGCCAGCACATATGGGGTTTTAGAGACCCAGTACTTC.